This TCR beta chain was observed in a study of T cell repertoires in urothelial bladder cancer (dated by TCRdb to about 2019). Turning to the overall study: Of the 12 resected lesions, three were clinical stage cT0, three were cTa, three were cT1, and three were cT2 or greater. In the study, clonality of the TCR repertoire in bladder tumors was compared against clonality in benign bladder inflammation. Twelve patients who had bladder lesions and were undergoing transurethral resection were prospectively identified. About eleven resected bladder lesions were studied, comprising urothelial carcinoma (UC+) and benign (UC-) specimens.

Specimens classed as benign (UC-) were resected bladder lesions that contained no urothelial carcinoma. Bladder lesion specimens were collected at transurethral resection and stored at -80C. DNA was isolated from bladder specimens obtained during transurethral resection. Study-wide conclusions, independent of this receptor: Fewer T cells were found in urothelial carcinoma specimens than in benign specimens, with medians of approximately 5,500 and 24,000, respectively. Carcinoma specimens had a median tumor infiltrating lymphocyte percentage of around 2%, while benign specimens had a median of around 12%. In carcinoma specimens a single T-cell clone made up as much as 17% of infiltrating lymphocytes, compared with 2% to 2.5% in benign specimens.

The immunoSEQ assay was used to sequence the CDR3 region of the TCR beta chain. From the authors' description of their analysis: For each specimen, the T-cell fraction, clonal dominance, and maximum TCR clone frequency were calculated. Not all clones reach the TCRdb copy of this immuneACCESS table, which keeps in-frame sequences only. Checked studies attribute under half of the gap to unresolved V genes and leave the rest unexplained. The V and J calls and the clone size are those of that table, but D and trimming were determined from the DNA. A total of under 13,000 clones appear in this sample, 68% of them only once. Together, the top ten hold around 7.3% of the sample. As to this clone: Which antigen it targets is not known. No base-level quality is on record; no much larger clone is a single base apart. The sample holds other DNA sequences that translate to the same CDR3.

The source material was tumor-infiltrating cells from bladder cancer. The receptor's source is a human donor with a benign inflammatory bladder lesion.

This receptor carries the CDR3 CASSPKVRGWEQYF. The DNA is as follows: TGCGCCAGCAGCCCAAAGGTTCGCGGATGGGAGCAGTACTTC. The sequence joins TRBV4-1 to TRBJ2-7, with the D gene not confidently named. As encoded in the germline V gene, CDR1 is MGHRA while CDR2 is YSYEKL. V and J are truncated by 4 bases and 7 bases respectively, leaving an intervening sequence of 17 bases. From the cysteine through the phenylalanine, the CDR3 covers 14 amino acids. Only CDR3 DNA is held: 42 bases, read in frame from base 1.